These T cell receptor beta chains were read from a single sample in a study of cytomegalovirus exposure and HLA in healthy donors. TCRdb's table, derived via immunoSEQ multiplex PCR, lists solely in-frame clones and lacks some. In all, the sample yields 45,000 to 60,000 clones. Sequences were obtained from PBMCs. Source of these receptors: a female donor in good health and CMV-seronegative. Both conserved end residues are part of each CDR3. The D gene is left open where the match is weak.

V,D,J,length,CDR3,DNA
TRBV18,TRBD2,TRBJ2-1,14,CASSPGLAVNEQFF,TGTGCCAGCTCACCGGGACTAGCCGTCAATGAGCAGTTCTTC
TRBV6-5,NA,TRBJ2-7,14,CASSYTYRPYEQYF,TGTGCCAGCAGTTATACATACCGTCCCTACGAGCAGTACTTC
TRBV5-1,NA,TRBJ2-5,13,CASGPGDQETQYF,TGCGCCAGCGGGCCGGGGGATCAAGAGACCCAGTACTTC
TRBV10-1,NA,TRBJ2-1,14,CASSKLGAGNEQFF,TGCGCCAGCAGTAAACTAGGAGCCGGGAATGAGCAGTTCTTC
TRBV20-1,NA,TRBJ1-1,11,CSARSGAEAFF,TGCAGTGCTAGGTCGGGGGCTGAAGCTTTCTTT
TRBV6-5,TRBD1,TRBJ1-1,16,CASSYLPQGANTEAFF,TGTGCCAGCAGTTACCTTCCACAGGGGGCAAACACTGAAGCTTTCTTT
TRBV6-1,NA,TRBJ1-5,14,CASGQGPWGQPQHF,TGTGCCAGCGGCCAGGGGCCTTGGGGACAGCCCCAGCATTTT
TRBV6-5,TRBD1,TRBJ1-5,15,CASRKDRGSNQPQHF,TGTGCCAGCAGAAAGGACAGGGGAAGCAATCAGCCCCAGCATTTT
TRBV20-1,NA,TRBJ1-1,11,CSAPRNTEAFF,TGCAGTGCCCCCCGGAACACTGAAGCTTTCTTT
TRBV7-9,NA,TRBJ1-4,16,CASSSRGGSLGEKLFF,TGTGCCAGCAGCTCCCGTGGGGGCAGCCTGGGAGAAAAACTGTTTTTT
TRBV6-6,NA,TRBJ1-2,16,CASSYSKAGNNYGYTF,TGTGCCAGCAGTTACTCGAAAGCGGGGAATAACTATGGCTACACCTTC
TRBV29-1,NA,TRBJ2-7,13,CSDVTAPPYEQYF,TGCAGCGACGTGACAGCCCCTCCCTACGAGCAGTACTTC
TRBV7-9,TRBD1,TRBJ1-5,16,CASSPPGQGDAQPQHF,TGTGCCAGCAGTCCGCCGGGGCAGGGGGATGCTCAGCCCCAGCATTTT
TRBV19,TRBD1,TRBJ1-1,15,CASSMDRGLNTEAFF,TGTGCCAGTAGTATGGACAGGGGATTGAACACTGAAGCTTTCTTT
TRBV27,TRBD2,TRBJ2-4,17,CASSLGPPGLAGLIQYF,TGTGCCAGCAGTCTGGGACCTCCGGGACTAGCGGGACTCATTCAGTACTTC
TRBV28,TRBD2,TRBJ2-1,16,CASSPPGLAGLDEQFF,TGTGCCAGCAGTCCACCGGGACTAGCGGGACTGGATGAGCAGTTCTTC
TRBV7-2,TRBD1,TRBJ2-7,15,CASSPRTGGFDEQYF,TGTGCCAGCAGCCCCCGGACAGGGGGTTTCGATGAGCAGTACTTC
TRBV4-1,NA,TRBJ1-2,14,CASSLPGHPDGYTF,TGCGCCAGCAGCCTTCCAGGACATCCTGATGGCTACACCTTC
TRBV7-9,NA,TRBJ2-5,18,CASSLFNYGGGHQETQYF,TGTGCCAGCAGCTTATTTAACTACGGTGGGGGCCATCAGGAGACCCAGTACTTC
TRBV5-1,NA,TRBJ2-1,13,CASSIRGGNEQFF,TGCGCCAGCAGCATTAGGGGGGGCAATGAGCAGTTCTTC
TRBV11-2,TRBD2,TRBJ2-7,15,CASSLTGGGTYEQYF,TGTGCCAGCAGCCTAACCGGGGGAGGGACCTACGAGCAGTACTTC
TRBV6-5,TRBD1,TRBJ2-3,11,CASSSQGAQYF,TGTGCCAGCAGTTCACAGGGGGCGCAGTATTTT
TRBV5-1,TRBD1,TRBJ1-1,14,CASSLRDRDRIAFF,TGCGCCAGCAGCTTGCGGGACAGGGACAGGATAGCTTTCTTT
TRBV30,NA,TRBJ2-2,16,CAWSVFPGIDTGELFF,TGTGCCTGGAGTGTTTTTCCAGGGATTGACACCGGGGAGCTGTTTTTT
TRBV2,NA,TRBJ2-7,15,CASSEFQVGTDEQYF,TGTGCCAGCAGTGAATTCCAGGTCGGTACAGATGAGCAGTACTTC
TRBV9,NA,TRBJ2-7,14,CASSPGGGGDEQYF,TGTGCCAGCAGCCCAGGGGGCGGGGGGGACGAGCAGTACTTC